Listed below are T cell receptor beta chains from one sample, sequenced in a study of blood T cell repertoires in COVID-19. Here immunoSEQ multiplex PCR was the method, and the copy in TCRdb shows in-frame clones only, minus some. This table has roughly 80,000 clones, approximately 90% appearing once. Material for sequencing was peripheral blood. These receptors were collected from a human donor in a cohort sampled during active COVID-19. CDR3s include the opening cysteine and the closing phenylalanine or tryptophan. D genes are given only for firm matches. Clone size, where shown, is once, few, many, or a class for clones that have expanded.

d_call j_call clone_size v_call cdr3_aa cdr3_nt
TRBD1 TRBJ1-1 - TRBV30 CAWRKDRGHTEAFF TGTGCCTGGAGGAAGGACAGGGGGCACACTGAAGCTTTCTTT
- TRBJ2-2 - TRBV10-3 CAISESGQVLDGELFF TGTGCCATCAGTGAGTCGGGCCAGGTACTGGACGGGGAGCTGTTTTTT
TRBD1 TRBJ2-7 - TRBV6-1 CASSEAIRGNYEQYF TGTGCCAGCAGTGAAGCGATCAGGGGGAACTACGAGCAGTACTTC
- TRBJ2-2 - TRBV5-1 CASSFDRGIGELFF TGCGCCAGCAGCTTCGATAGGGGGATCGGGGAGCTGTTTTTT
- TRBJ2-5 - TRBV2 CASSGRRGQETQYF TGTGCCAGCAGTGGGCGGAGGGGTCAAGAGACCCAGTACTTC
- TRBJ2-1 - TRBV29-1 CSVEDPPVQEQFF TGCAGCGTTGAAGATCCGCCAGTTCAGGAGCAGTTCTTC
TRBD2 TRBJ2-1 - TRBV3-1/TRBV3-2 CASSPQRGGIVEQFF TGTGCCAGCAGCCCTCAGCGGGGGGGCATCGTGGAGCAGTTCTTC
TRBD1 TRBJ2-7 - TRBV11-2 CASSLGWMMGQNSYEQYF TGTGCCAGCAGCTTAGGTTGGATGATGGGACAGAACTCCTACGAGCAGTACTTC
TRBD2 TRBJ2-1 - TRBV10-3 CAISEGLADYYNEQFF TGTGCCATCAGTGAGGGACTAGCGGACTACTACAATGAGCAGTTCTTC
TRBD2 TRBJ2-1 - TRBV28 CASSLRTRTRWGKQFF TGTGCCAGCAGTTTAAGGACTCGGACTAGATGGGGTAAGCAGTTCTTC
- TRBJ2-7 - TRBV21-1 CASSHSRNTYEQYF TGTGCCAGCAGCCATTCCCGAAACACCTACGAGCAGTACTTC
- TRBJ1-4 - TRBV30 CAWSVQAGVEKLFF TGTGCCTGGAGTGTACAGGCAGGGGTTGAAAAACTGTTTTTT
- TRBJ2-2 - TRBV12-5 CASGLGQDTGELFF TGTGCTAGTGGTTTGGGACAGGACACCGGGGAGCTGTTTTTT
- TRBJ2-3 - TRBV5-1 CASSLGQAKDTQYF TGCGCCAGCAGCTTGGGGCAGGCGAAAGATACGCAGTATTTT
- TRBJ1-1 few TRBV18 CASSPQTGRNTEAFF TGTGCCAGCTCTCCTCAGACAGGAAGGAACACTGAAGCTTTCTTT
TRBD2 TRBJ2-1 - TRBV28 CATQASLAGGPNEQFF TGTGCCACCCAAGCCTCACTTGCGGGAGGGCCAAATGAGCAGTTCTTC
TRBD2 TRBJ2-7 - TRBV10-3 CAISEPSGSSYEQYF TGTGCCATCAGTGAGCCCAGCGGGAGCTCCTACGAGCAGTACTTC
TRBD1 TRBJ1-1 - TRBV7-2 CASSPRTGANTEAFF TGTGCCAGCAGCCCCCGGACAGGCGCGAACACTGAAGCTTTCTTT
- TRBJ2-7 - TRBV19 CASRGSEEVEQYF TGTGCCAGTAGGGGAAGTGAGGAGGTCGAGCAGTACTTC
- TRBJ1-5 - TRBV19 CASSIEAGPNDQPQHF TGTGCCAGTAGTATAGAGGCGGGGCCAAATGATCAGCCCCAGCATTTT
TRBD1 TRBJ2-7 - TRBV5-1 CASSLVSGTVYEQYF TGCGCCAGCAGCTTAGTCTCCGGGACAGTTTACGAGCAGTACTTC
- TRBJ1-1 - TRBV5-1 CASSSFQVGPTEAFF TGCGCCAGCAGCTCTTTCCAGGTTGGCCCTACTGAAGCTTTCTTT
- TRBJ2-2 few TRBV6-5 CASRLRRDTGELFF TGTGCCAGCAGGTTACGCAGGGACACCGGGGAGCTGTTTTTT
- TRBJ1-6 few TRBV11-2 CASRQNSPLHF TGTGCCAGTCGACAGAATTCACCCCTCCACTTT
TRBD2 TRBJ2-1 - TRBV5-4 CATIGAGGGNEQFF TGTGCCACCATCGGAGCCGGGGGAGGGAATGAGCAGTTCTTC
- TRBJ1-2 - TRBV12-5 CASGLVLWGVKGRADYGYTF TGTGCTAGTGGTTTGGTACTCTGGGGGGTAAAGGGGCGGGCGGACTATGGCTACACCTTC
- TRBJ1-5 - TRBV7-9 CASSLGLTQPQHF TGTGCCAGCAGCCTGGGACTAACTCAGCCCCAGCATTTT
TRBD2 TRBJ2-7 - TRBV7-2 CASSARTSGSYEQYF TGTGCCAGCAGCGCCAGGACTAGCGGGAGTTACGAGCAGTACTTC
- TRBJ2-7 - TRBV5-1 CASSLSFLWRTDHSYEQYF TGCGCCAGCAGCTTAAGCTTTCTCTGGAGGACAGACCACTCCTACGAGCAGTACTTC
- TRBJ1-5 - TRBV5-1 CASSFGGNQPQHF TGCGCCAGCAGCTTCGGGGGCAATCAGCCCCAGCATTTT
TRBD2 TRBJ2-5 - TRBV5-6 CASRIGGGGETQYF TGTGCCAGCAGAATTGGCGGGGGAGGAGAGACCCAGTACTTC
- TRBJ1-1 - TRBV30 CAWRPLGQENTEAFF TGTGCCTGGAGGCCCTTGGGCCAGGAGAACACTGAAGCTTTCTTT
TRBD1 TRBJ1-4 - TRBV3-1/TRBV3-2 CASSLGQGSSLFF TGTGCCAGCAGCCTTGGACAGGGGTCCTCACTGTTTTTT
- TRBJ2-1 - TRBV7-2 CASSSQGRGQYNEQFF TGTGCCAGCAGCTCCCAAGGGCGCGGACAATACAATGAGCAGTTCTTC
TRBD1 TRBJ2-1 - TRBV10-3 CAISTGVGDEQFF TGTGCCATCAGTACAGGGGTTGGGGATGAGCAGTTCTTC
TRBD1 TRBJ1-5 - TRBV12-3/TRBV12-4 CASSFRGNQPQHF TGTGCCAGCAGTTTCAGGGGGAATCAGCCCCAGCATTTT
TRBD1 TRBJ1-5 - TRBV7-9 CASSWDREKNQPQHF TGTGCCAGCAGTTGGGACAGGGAGAAAAATCAGCCCCAGCATTTT
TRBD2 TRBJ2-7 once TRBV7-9 CAGAGVEDEQYF TGTGCCGGAGCGGGAGTCGAAGACGAGCAGTACTTC
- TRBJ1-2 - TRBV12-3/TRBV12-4 CASSFRGGGYTF TGTGCCAGCAGTTTCAGAGGTGGGGGCTACACCTTC
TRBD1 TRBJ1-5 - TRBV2 CASTKGSDRGNQPQHF TGTGCCAGCACTAAAGGGTCGGACAGGGGAAATCAGCCCCAGCATTTT
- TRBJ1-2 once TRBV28 CASSLIQNYGYTF TGTGCCAGCAGTTTGATACAGAACTATGGCTACACCTTC
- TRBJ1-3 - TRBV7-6 CASSLDPSPGNTIYF TGTGCCAGCAGCTTAGACCCGAGCCCTGGAAACACCATATATTTT
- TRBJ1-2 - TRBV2 CASSVVLPGAGGYTF TGTGCCAGCAGTGTGGTACTGCCAGGGGCTGGCGGCTACACCTTC
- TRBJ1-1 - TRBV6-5 CAAEYTEAFF TGTGCCGCGGAATACACTGAAGCTTTCTTT
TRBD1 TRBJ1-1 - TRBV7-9 CASSPWGDRGSFAFF TGTGCCAGCAGCCCTTGGGGAGACAGGGGGTCTTTTGCTTTCTTT
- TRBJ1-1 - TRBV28 CASLTAPMNTEAFF TGTGCCAGCCTAACAGCCCCGATGAACACTGAAGCTTTCTTT
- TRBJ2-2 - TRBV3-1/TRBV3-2 CASSQAGTAGELFF TGTGCCAGCAGCCAGGCGGGGACGGCCGGGGAGCTGTTTTTT
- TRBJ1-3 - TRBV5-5 CASSLSSSLLSGNTIYF TGTGCCAGCAGCTTGAGTTCGTCGCTACTCTCTGGAAACACCATATATTTT
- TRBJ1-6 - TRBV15 CATSTTDSPLHF TGTGCCACCAGCACAACAGATTCACCCCTCCACTTT
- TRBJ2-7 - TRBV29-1 CSVVVPGNEQYF TGCAGCGTTGTAGTTCCGGGGAACGAGCAGTACTTC
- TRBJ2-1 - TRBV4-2 CASSHSGNEQFF TGTGCCAGCAGCCATTCCGGTAATGAGCAGTTCTTC
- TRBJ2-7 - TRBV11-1 CASSLTRGRAHKEQYF TGTGCCAGCAGTCTCACGCGGGGCAGGGCCCATAAGGAGCAGTACTTC
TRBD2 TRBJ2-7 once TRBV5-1 CASSFVVGSLAGVLYEQYF TGCGCCAGCAGCTTTGTCGTGGGGTCTCTAGCGGGAGTCCTCTACGAGCAGTACTTC
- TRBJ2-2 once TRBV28 CASSFFRRTGELFF TGTGCCAGCAGTTTCTTCCGTAGAACCGGGGAGCTGTTTTTT